The clone carrying this T cell receptor (beta chain) appeared many times. Its matching antigen is unknown. When ophthalmopathy did not progress within 18 months, Graves' hyperthyroidism was considered stable. TCR beta CDR3 region amplification was performed from RNA transcripts. The TCR CDR3 first-round RT-PCR relied on the HTBI primer set. TCRdb re-derived calls from the multiplex PCR reads in MiXCR, one entry per CDR3 protein. This sample has under 450,000 distinct CDR3 sequences; 15% to 18% occur once, and the top ten carry roughly 7.4%. The sample comes from a study of T cells in Graves' hyperthyroidism and ophthalmopathy. Study-wide results and caveats: The majority of expanded thyroid clonotypes above 0.001 also appeared in blood.

Sequencing was done on a sample of blood. The sequence was collected from a woman under 30 with Graves' hyperthyroidism.

The CDR3 region is CASRDRSYEQYF. In DNA form, the CDR3 reads TGTGCCAGCAGGGACAGGAGCTACGAGCAGTACTTC. This sequence joins TRBV27 and TRBJ2-7; 7 bases line up with TRBD1. Germline V gene sequence: CDR1 MNHEY, CDR2 SMNVEV (reference sequence). J lost 3 bases, V lost 6 bases, and 2 bases had no gene match. The CDR3 covers 12 residues.